The T cell receptor (beta chain) under discussion was sequenced for a study of control samples from healthy donors and cancer patients. Germline CDR1 reads WSHSY; CDR2 reads SAAADI. This CDR3 contains 14 residues. J gave up 4 bases and V 3 bases, and 3 bases lay outside the gene matches. Measured with immunoSEQ multiplex PCR; TCRdb has only the in-frame clones, and not every one. Of approximately 150,000 clones listed, roughly 91% were seen once; the top ten hold more than 6.5%. The receptor was isolated from a man between 45 and 60 years old with head and neck cancer. V gene TRBV10-2 combines with J gene TRBJ1-3; 7 bases match TRBD1. Sequencing was performed on PBMCs. CDR3 nucleotide sequence: TGCGCCAGCAGTGATCAGGGGGGAGGAAACACCATATATTTT. Amino acid sequence: CASSDQGGGNTIYF.